Below are 17 T cell receptor beta chains sequenced from a single sample in a study of blood T cell repertoires in COVID-19. Clones were sequenced by immunoSEQ multiplex PCR, and TCRdb holds only the in-frame ones, with some missing. The sample has 180,000 or so clones; around 78% are singletons. The sample was peripheral blood. All receptors come from a woman at least 80 years old with active or convalescent COVID-19.

The chain uses TRBV28 and TRBJ1-1, with D hard to call. CDR1 and CDR2 from the germline V gene are MDHEN and SYDVKM. The CDR3 loop spans 11 amino acids. V was clipped by 5 bases and J by 3 bases, with 4 bases between them. In nucleotides, the CDR3 is TGTGCCAGCAGTCCTCACACTGAAGCTTTCTTT. Translated, it gives CASSPHTEAFF. Looking up the rest from reference TRBV28 and TRBJ1-1 gives the full variable domain: DVKVTQSSRYLVKRTGEKVFLECVQDMDHENMFWYRQDPGLGLRLIYFSYDVKMKEKGDIPEGYSVSREKKERFSLILESASTNQTSMYLCASSPHTEAFFGQGTRLTVV.

The chain links TRBV18 to TRBJ2-1; no definite D call. Trimming removed 6 bases from V and 1 base from J, with 13 bases in between. CDR1 is KGHSH, CDR2 LQKENI, per germline. The CDR3 runs to 15 residues. This CDR3 is CASSPAIASYNEQFF. CDR3 nucleotides: TGTGCCAGCTCGCCCGCCATAGCATCCTACAATGAGCAGTTCTTC.

This chain uses TRBV20-1 with TRBJ1-2; D ambiguous. V gave up 3 bases and J gave up 2 bases, with 10 bases separating them. Germline lookup yields CDR1 DFQATT and CDR2 SNEGSKA (reference sequence). The CDR3 spans 13 residues. The CDR3 coding sequence is TGCAGTGCTAGTCTGCAGACAAACTATGGCTACACCTTC. This gives the protein CSASLQTNYGYTF.

The chain has TRBV25-1 and TRBJ1-3; no definite D call. The CDR3 runs 15 residues. Trimming stripped 3 bases from V and 0 bases from J, with 9 bases between. Per the germline V gene, CDR1 is MGHDK and CDR2 is SYGVNS. This CDR3 reads CASSDFFISGNTIYF. CDR3 in DNA: TGTGCCAGCAGTGACTTTTTTATCTCTGGAAACACCATATATTTT.

CDR3 amino acids: CASRRTGGRDTEAFF. In DNA form, the CDR3 reads TGCGCCAGCAGACGGACAGGGGGCAGGGACACTGAAGCTTTCTTT. This chain joins TRBV5-1 and TRBJ1-1; TRBD1 matches at 11 bases. The V segment lost 5 bases and the J segment 3 bases; nucleotides outside the gene matches: 6. The germline gives CDR1 SGHRS, CDR2 YFSETQ. CDR3 length equals 15 residues.

V usage is TRBV4-2 and J usage is TRBJ2-3, with TRBD2 matching 7 bases. Germline V lookup: CDR1 LGHNA, CDR2 YNFKEQ. Trimming removed 4 bases from V and 4 bases from J; junction bases left unmatched: 11. This CDR3 has 16 residues. CDR3 protein: CASSLLGGGASDTQYF. CDR3 DNA: TGTGCCAGCAGCCTTTTGGGGGGAGGGGCATCAGATACGCAGTATTTT.

The chain couples TRBV6-5 to TRBJ2-3; the match to TRBD1 covers 9 bases. With V trimmed by 5 bases and J by 3 bases, 6 bases remained unmatched. Germline V gene lookup returns CDR1 MNHEY and CDR2 SVGAGI. The CDR3 has 15 residues. CDR3 residues: CASSIGTGRTDTQYF. The DNA of the CDR3 is TGTGCCAGCAGTATAGGGACAGGGAGAACAGATACGCAGTATTTT.

This clone was found once. The rearrangement joins TRBV5-1 to TRBJ2-2; 7 bases are a match to TRBD1. The CDR3 consists of 14 residues. Looked up from germline, CDR1 is SGHRS and CDR2 is YFSETQ. Unmatched junction bases numbered 3, after V lost 0 bases and J lost 7 bases. Here the CDR3 reads CASSLEQGIGELFF. CDR3 coding DNA: TGCGCCAGCAGCTTGGAACAGGGGATCGGGGAGCTGTTTTTT.

This chain links TRBV7-9 with TRBJ1-1; 7 nucleotides line up with TRBD1. The CDR3 runs 15 residues. Trimming at V came to 2 bases and at J to 4 bases, leaving 7 bases not matched to a gene. In germline, CDR1 is SEHNR, CDR2 FQNEAQ (reference sequence). In DNA form, the CDR3 reads TGTGCCAGCAGCTTACTCTGGGACAGAGTCACTGAAGCTTTCTTT. Amino acid sequence: CASSLLWDRVTEAFF.

V usage is TRBV3-1 (or the pseudogene TRBV3-2) and J usage is TRBJ1-1; no definite D call. Trimming left V 1 base short and J 5 bases short, with 11 bases between. Germline V gives CDR1 LGHDT, CDR2 YNNKEL (reference sequence). There are 14 residues in the CDR3. The chain's CDR3 is CASSQAARRTEAFF. The CDR3 nucleotides read TGTGCCAGCAGCCAAGCGGCCAGGAGGACTGAAGCTTTCTTT.

This sequence joins TRBV7-9 and TRBJ1-6, with D maybe TRBD1 (6 bases). There are 15 residues in the CDR3. Germline CDR1 SEHNR, CDR2 FQNEAQ (reference sequence). With 5 bases removed from V and 10 bases from J, the gap between germline ends came to 18 bases. Here the CDR3 reads CASSEDRGTRSPLHF. The CDR3 nucleotides are TGTGCCAGCAGCGAGGATAGAGGGACACGGTCACCCCTCCACTTT.

The chain couples TRBV27 to TRBJ2-7; TRBD2 aligns across 11 bases. This CDR3 has 16 amino acids. The J segment lost 3 bases and the V segment lost 5 bases, leaving 9 bases of the junction unmatched. In germline, CDR1 is MNHEY, CDR2 SMNVEV (reference sequence). CDR3 protein: CASSPSSGGIHYEQYF. The CDR3 DNA is TGTGCCAGCAGTCCTTCTAGCGGGGGGATACACTACGAGCAGTACTTC.

The chain recombines TRBV6-1 with TRBJ2-3; 7 nucleotides match TRBD1. CDR1 is MNHNS, CDR2 SASEGT, per germline. The CDR3 is 17 residues long. V shed 2 bases and J 4 bases; nucleotides not matched to a gene: 12. CDR3 sequence (DNA): TGTGCCAGCAGTGAATGGGGACGGTCCACAGGGGCAGATACGCAGTATTTT. Its protein product is CASSEWGRSTGADTQYF.

The V and J genes are TRBV19 and TRBJ1-2; TRBD1 matches 7 bases. CDR3 length: 12 amino acids. Germline V lookup: CDR1 LNHDA, CDR2 SQIVND (reference sequence). The ends lost 10 bases at V and 4 bases at J; junction bases unmatched: 6. The CDR3 DNA reads as TGTGCCAATAAGACAGGGACCTATGGCTACACCTTC. It is translated as CANKTGTYGYTF. Full variable domain (remainder filled in from reference TRBV19 and TRBJ1-2): DGGITQSPKYLFRKEGQNVTLSCEQNLNHDAMYWYRQDPGQGLRLIYYSQIVNDFQKGDIAEGYSVSREKKESFPLTVTSAQKNPTAFYLCANKTGTYGYTFGSGTRLTVV.

This clone was recorded only once. J is TRBJ1-5 and V is TRBV5-8; a possible D gene is TRBD1 (5 bases). In germline, CDR1 is SGHTS, CDR2 YDEGEE. The CDR3 spans 14 residues. Trimming removed 0 bases from V and 7 bases from J, with 11 bases in between. CDR3 nucleotide sequence: TGTGCCAGCAGCTTGGAGTCCCGGGGGCAGCCCCAGCATTTT. It is translated as CASSLESRGQPQHF.

This clone was recorded a few times. The chain combines TRBV28 with TRBJ1-1; D uncertain. V was cut by 0 bases and J by 4 bases, with 12 bases left in between. Germline CDR1 reads MDHEN; CDR2 reads SYDVKM. The CDR3 totals 15 residues. The CDR3 nucleotides are TGTGCCAGCAGTTTATGGCCGGGCGGAGGCACTGAAGCTTTCTTT. Its protein is CASSLWPGGGTEAFF.

The genes are TRBV18 and TRBJ2-3, with D tentatively TRBD2 (6 bases). Germline V gene lookup returns CDR1 KGHSH and CDR2 LQKENI. CDR3 size: 17 residues. V lost 2 bases and J lost 0, with 15 bases in between. The CDR3 DNA follows: TGTGCCAGCTCACCAATGTCGGCAGGGACTAGCACAGATACGCAGTATTTT. Translating gives CASSPMSAGTSTDTQYF.